The following is a T cell receptor (beta chain) sequence with its context. This clone was observed at least ten times. The specificity of this receptor is unknown. The read comes to an end 3 residues before the CDR3 does, leaving the germline J gene to fill in the end. Equivalent amounts of genomic DNA from CVID and control samples were used as sequencing input. For every sample, a 60 bp segment covering the rearranged TCRbeta CDR3 region was amplified and then sequenced. The immunoSEQ assay, a bias-corrected multiplex PCR combined with high-throughput sequencing, was used to amplify TCRbeta. On the authors' methods: Every unique nucleotide sequence was considered a clone and was annotated with V, D and J genes, copy number and frequency. Sequences were labeled productive if in frame, and non-productive if out of frame or containing stop codons. Clonality was calculated from Shannon's entropy as previously described. The predicted amino acid sequences of productive clones were used to derive the mean CDR3 Kyte-Doolittle hydropathy. The R hclust function was used to hierarchically cluster scaled V gene usage with Manhattan distance and complete linkage. Sharing of clones by CDR3 amino acid sequence was evaluated through resampling of 12 repertoires per group over 100 rounds. The repertoires were searched for around 75 published EBV-specific and fewer than 250 published CMV-specific TCRbeta sequences. Two CVID samples yielding fewer than 10,000 sequences were excluded from analysis, leaving over 35 CVID repertoires. Drawn from immuneACCESS, this table holds only the in-frame rearrangements with V and J called that TCRdb kept. Clones are partly lost; checked studies trace under half to an unresolved V gene and leave the rest unexplained. The V and J calls and clone size were taken over from that table, and D and trimming were inferred from the DNA. This sample includes 44,000 or so clones, and none of them was observed just once. The top ten constitute about 0.68% of the sample.

Most CVID patients and most healthy controls were of Caucasian heritage. From each donor, 5 to 8 ml of heparinized peripheral whole blood was collected. Genomic DNA from adults with common variable immune deficiency (CVID) and from healthy adult controls was used to sequence TCRbeta CDR3 repertoires. The control group comprised some 22 healthy adult volunteers, roughly twelve female and about 10 male, aged roughly 23 to 66 years with a mean age of approximately 35. To isolate peripheral blood mononuclear cells, diluted blood was subjected to density centrifugation over Hypaque 1077 or Ficoll-Paque. Genomic DNA was extracted from unsorted mononuclear cells by Qiagen column purification or by a centrifugation-based method. V drops 0 bases and J drops 3 bases, leaving 6 bases in between. The CDR1 and CDR2 encoded by the germline V gene are SGHVS and FNYEAQ. The CDR3 numbers 14 residues from cysteine through phenylalanine. Part of the CDR3 DNA is given, 33 bases translated from base 1.

The sample comes from a study of T cell clonality in common variable immunodeficiency (dated by TCRdb to the mid-2010s). Findings and caveats that apply to the study as a whole: The authors noted that sequencing repertoires of T cell subpopulations would be needed to clarify what caused the increased clonality in CVID. CVID subjects shared fewer TCRbeta clones with each other than healthy controls did (p < 0.0001). Correlations between repertoire features and clinical complications were limited by patient heterogeneity within the CVID cohort. CVID TCRbeta sequences were reported to have fewer deletions and N-nucleotide insertions and to lack highly modified clones with 13 or more V deletions. TCRbeta clonality was higher in CVID subjects than in healthy controls (t-test p = 0.018), and the increase was most characteristic of about a third of subjects. Even though DNA input was the same, control samples had an average of approximately 82,000 unique sequences each, compared with approximately 32,000 in CVID samples.

This sequence uses TRBV7-6 and TRBJ2-1, with the D gene uncertain. The clonotype comes from a person aged 18 to 69 in good health. What was sequenced was peripheral blood mononuclear cells. This receptor carries the CDR3 CASSLAAGYNEQFF. CDR3 DNA (partial): TGTGCCAGCAGCTTAGCGGCAGGCTACAATGAG.